This TCR beta chain comes out of a study of shared clonotypes between healthy human individuals. In the study overall: Researchers assigned three CD4 naive, three CD4 memory, two CD8 naive and one CD8 memory plate to each donor. Study-wide findings and caveats: Of the naive CD4 clonotypes, around 4.7% were shared across a handful of donors.

A word on this clone: Its target is not known.

It was at deep level that the assay was run. Sequencing used immunoSEQ multiplex PCR; TCRdb keeps in-frame clones, though not all of them. This sample carries over a million clones, roughly 96% of them seen once, and the ten largest clones take approximately 1%. Donors were Caucasian adults residing in Nashville, Tennessee, USA. The CDR3 is made up of 15 amino acids. Trimming removed 3 bases from V and 0 bases from J, with 11 bases in between. The TCR was taken from a young man in good health. Sample: naive CD4+ T cells sorted from blood. Noted subset: CD45RA+ positively selected. This chain links TRBV23-1 with TRBJ1-1; perhaps TRBD1 as D (6 bases). TRBV23-1 is an ORF, with its function uncertain. The CDR3 region is CASSHSDRLNTEAFF. The CDR3 nucleotides are TGCGCCAGCAGTCATTCGGACAGACTGAACACTGAAGCTTTCTTT.